Listed below are T cell receptor beta chains from one sample, sequenced in a study of blood T cell repertoires in COVID-19. Repertoires were generated with immunoSEQ multiplex PCR, while TCRdb's copy carries only in-frame clones and drops some. Altogether 250,000 or so clones are present, more than 80% being singletons, with the ten largest covering roughly 2.5%. Sequencing input: peripheral blood. The receptors derive from a man aged 30 to 45 with COVID-19, enrolled during active disease. Each CDR3 is given with its conserved first and last residue. The order of the fields is CDR3 DNA, CDR3 protein, J gene, clone size, D gene, V gene. The D gene is left open where the match is weak. Size is stated for part of the rows, as once, few or many counts, or as a class when the clone is expanded.

CDR3nt: TGTGCCAGCTGGGGATACAGGGGGCTGGACACTGAAGCTTTCTTT; CDR3aa: CASWGYRGLDTEAFF; j_gene: TRBJ1-1; abundance: NA; d_gene: TRBD1; v_gene: TRBV6-5
CDR3nt: TGTGCCAGCAGATATTCGGACAGGGGGCCTGGCTACACCTTC; CDR3aa: CASRYSDRGPGYTF; j_gene: TRBJ1-2; abundance: NA; d_gene: TRBD1; v_gene: TRBV5-4
CDR3nt: TGTGCCAGCTCATCCACAGCCATGACCGGGGAGCTGTTTTTT; CDR3aa: CASSSTAMTGELFF; j_gene: TRBJ2-2; abundance: few; d_gene: NA; v_gene: TRBV18
CDR3nt: TGTGCCAGTACCCAGGGGGGTGCCACTAATGAAAAACTGTTTTTT; CDR3aa: CASTQGGATNEKLFF; j_gene: TRBJ1-4; abundance: NA; d_gene: TRBD1; v_gene: TRBV19
CDR3nt: TGTGCCAGTAGGGGACAGGGAGGATCACCCCTCCACTTT; CDR3aa: CASRGQGGSPLHF; j_gene: TRBJ1-6; abundance: NA; d_gene: TRBD1; v_gene: TRBV19
CDR3nt: TGTGCCAGCAGTCATACAGGGGGCGTTGGAGCTTTCTTT; CDR3aa: CASSHTGGVGAFF; j_gene: TRBJ1-1; abundance: NA; d_gene: TRBD1; v_gene: TRBV11-3
CDR3nt: TGTGCCACCAGTGGGGCGGGACAGGGATCCAATGAGCAGTTCTTC; CDR3aa: CATSGAGQGSNEQFF; j_gene: TRBJ2-1; abundance: NA; d_gene: TRBD1; v_gene: TRBV24-1
CDR3nt: TGTGCCAGCAGTTACCCAGTTAACGGGGAGACCCAGTACTTC; CDR3aa: CASSYPVNGETQYF; j_gene: TRBJ2-5; abundance: NA; d_gene: NA; v_gene: TRBV6-2/TRBV6-3
CDR3nt: TGTGCCAGCATTCTACCAGGACTCTCGAACACTGAAGCTTTCTTT; CDR3aa: CASILPGLSNTEAFF; j_gene: TRBJ1-1; abundance: once; d_gene: NA; v_gene: TRBV28
CDR3nt: TGTGCCAGCAGTTTGGTGGGACAGGCCTATGGCTACACCTTC; CDR3aa: CASSLVGQAYGYTF; j_gene: TRBJ1-2; abundance: NA; d_gene: TRBD1; v_gene: TRBV28
CDR3nt: TGTGCCAGCAGCGGGACAGGGGGCTTTCAGCCCCAGCATTTT; CDR3aa: CASSGTGGFQPQHF; j_gene: TRBJ1-5; abundance: NA; d_gene: TRBD1; v_gene: TRBV6-5
CDR3nt: TGTGCCAGCAGCCTTGCCGCCACTAGCGGTCTGCAGGAGTTCTTC; CDR3aa: CASSLAATSGLQEFF; j_gene: TRBJ2-1; abundance: NA; d_gene: TRBD2; v_gene: TRBV3-1/TRBV3-2
CDR3nt: TGTGCCAGCAGCACCCCCCTCCGACAGGGGGCGAACACTGAAGCTTTCTTT; CDR3aa: CASSTPLRQGANTEAFF; j_gene: TRBJ1-1; abundance: NA; d_gene: NA; v_gene: TRBV21-1
CDR3nt: TGTGCCAGCACCACAGGGTTCGTGAACACTGAAGCTTTCTTT; CDR3aa: CASTTGFVNTEAFF; j_gene: TRBJ1-1; abundance: NA; d_gene: NA; v_gene: TRBV6-5
CDR3nt: TGCGCCAGCAGTGACGGCAGGGTCAACTATGGCTACACCTTC; CDR3aa: CASSDGRVNYGYTF; j_gene: TRBJ1-2; abundance: once; d_gene: NA; v_gene: TRBV10-2
CDR3nt: TGTGCCAGCAAGAGGGGGACAGGGACTTACAATGAGCAGTTCTTC; CDR3aa: CASKRGTGTYNEQFF; j_gene: TRBJ2-1; abundance: NA; d_gene: TRBD1; v_gene: TRBV9
CDR3nt: TGTGCCACCAGCAGAGATGCTGGACAGGGCTATGGCTACACCTTC; CDR3aa: CATSRDAGQGYGYTF; j_gene: TRBJ1-2; abundance: NA; d_gene: TRBD1; v_gene: TRBV15
CDR3nt: TGTGCCAGTAGTCAGGGGGGTGCGCCTTCCTACGAGCAGTACTTC; CDR3aa: CASSQGGAPSYEQYF; j_gene: TRBJ2-7; abundance: NA; d_gene: NA; v_gene: TRBV19
CDR3nt: TGTGCCAGCAGCCACAGCGGGAGGGCTGAGACCCAGTACTTC; CDR3aa: CASSHSGRAETQYF; j_gene: TRBJ2-5; abundance: NA; d_gene: TRBD2; v_gene: TRBV14
CDR3nt: TGTGCCAGTAGTATACCCTGGGACAGGGGTAATTCACCCCTCCACTTT; CDR3aa: CASSIPWDRGNSPLHF; j_gene: TRBJ1-6; abundance: NA; d_gene: TRBD1; v_gene: TRBV19
CDR3nt: TGTGCCAGCAGTTATGACACAGCCTACGAGCAGTACTTC; CDR3aa: CASSYDTAYEQYF; j_gene: TRBJ2-7; abundance: NA; d_gene: NA; v_gene: TRBV6-6
CDR3nt: TGTGCCAGCAGCTCGAAGAGGAGGGGCCACGAGCAGTACTTC; CDR3aa: CASSSKRRGHEQYF; j_gene: TRBJ2-7; abundance: once; d_gene: NA; v_gene: TRBV3-1/TRBV3-2